This T cell receptor beta chain was documented in a study of radiation and T cells in renal cell carcinoma. The time point here: blood 2 weeks post-SBRT. The sample's treatment: 15 Gy SBRT to primary tumor, nephrectomy 4 weeks later. The germline V and J ends were trimmed by 0 bases and 7 bases, with 13 bases remaining between them. This CDR3 comprises 14 residues. Germline assignment: CDR1 ENHRY and CDR2 SYGVKD. Data came from immunoSEQ multiplex PCR; TCRdb stores just in-frame clones and leaves some out. Among roughly 130,000 clones listed, about 88% were seen once. This sequence was found in a woman between 70 and 85 years old with renal cell carcinoma. Sequenced material: blood, taken from a patient whose treatment included radiotherapy and nephrectomy. The V call is TRBV10-3, the J call TRBJ2-7; D call uncertain. The chain's CDR3 is CAISESFVSREQYF. The CDR3, as DNA: TGTGCCATCAGTGAGTCGTTTGTATCACGGGAGCAGTACTTC.